This entry lists 21 T cell receptor beta chains sequenced from one sample in a study of spatial heterogeneity in lung cancer. TCRdb independently ran MiXCR on the 5' RACE reads; one entry per CDR3 protein. The sample includes over 85,000 distinct CDR3 sequences, approximately 19% seen only once; the top ten take about a fifth. As for time point: blood at routine non-recurrence follow-up after resection. This material consisted of PBMCs, taken at follow-up. These receptors all stem from a male donor with early-stage non-small cell lung cancer.

This clonotype was counted only a few times. The J gene is TRBJ1-2, the V gene TRBV7-2; D gene unclear. Germline loops: CDR1 SGHTA, CDR2 FQGNSA. The CDR3 has 15 amino acids. Trimming took 2 bases from V and 8 from J, leaving 18 bases between them. CDR3 sequence: CASSLNGRLTAGYTF. The CDR3 DNA reads TGTGCCAGCAGCTTAAACGGACGCCTCACGGCGGGCTACACCTTC.

In this sample, this clonotype turned up many times. The chain carries TRBV20-1 and TRBJ2-4; D is uncertain. Trimming removed 0 bases from V and 1 base from J, with 7 bases in between. This CDR3 comprises 14 residues. The germline CDR1 and CDR2 sequences are DFQATT and SNEGSKA (reference sequence). The CDR3: CSAREAQAKNIQYF. CDR3 nucleotide sequence: TGCAGTGCTAGAGAGGCGCAGGCCAAAAACATTCAGTACTTC.

This clonotype was seen more than once but under ten times. This sequence joins TRBV2 and TRBJ1-1; D is undetermined. Trimming removed 7 bases at V and 4 bases at J, with 19 bases between. The germline gives CDR1 SNHLY, CDR2 FYNNEI. The CDR3 consists of 15 residues. Here the CDR3 DNA reads TGTGCCAGCACCGACCTAATGGGCTTTGGCACTGAAGCTTTCTTT. It translates to CASTDLMGFGTEAFF.

The chain combines TRBV5-4 with TRBJ1-5; possibly TRBD1 for D (6 bases). Trimming took 1 base from V and 6 from J, leaving 11 bases between them. Germline V CDR1 and CDR2: SGHNT, YYREEE (reference sequence). The CDR3 runs 14 residues. CDR3 residues: CASSLMGAGQPQHF. The CDR3 DNA reads TGTGCCAGCAGCTTGATGGGGGCAGGTCAGCCCCAGCATTTT. Full variable domain (rest looked up from reference TRBV5-4 and TRBJ1-5): ETGVTQSPTHLIKTRGQQVTLRCSSQSGHNTVSWYQQALGQGPQFIFQYYREEENGRGNFPPRFSGLQFPNYSSELNVNALELDDSALYLCASSLMGAGQPQHFGDGTRLSIL.

This clonotype was observed a few times. The J gene is TRBJ2-5, the V gene TRBV20-1; TRBD1 or TRBD2 may be the D gene (7 bases each). This CDR3 spans 15 amino acids. Trimming cost V 0 bases and J 4 bases, with 15 bases left between them. Germline V lookup: CDR1 DFQATT, CDR2 SNEGSKA (reference sequence). CDR3 sequence reads: CSARDWGGQTETQYF. The CDR3 DNA sequence: TGCAGTGCTAGAGATTGGGGGGGACAGACAGAGACCCAGTACTTC.

This clonotype has just a few counts. In DNA, the CDR3 is TGTGCCAGCAGTCTACGAAAGAGGCCCTCTGGGGCCAACGTCCTGACTTTC. Amino acid sequence: CASSLRKRPSGANVLTF. The chain joins TRBV12-3 or TRBV12-4 to TRBJ2-6; D gene uncertain. The CDR3 is 17 amino acids. V shed 5 bases and J shed 0 bases, with 14 bases lying between them.

V usage is TRBV5-1 and J usage is TRBJ2-7; D perhaps matches TRBD1 (6 bases). Trimming removed 5 bases at V and 3 bases at J, with 12 bases between. The CDR3 is 13 residues long. Germline V gene data show CDR1 as SGHRS and CDR2 as YFSETQ. CDR3 in DNA: TGCGCCAGCAGACAGGGATCCGGCTACGAGCAGTACTTC. It yields the protein CASRQGSGYEQYF.

This clonotype was seen many times. This chain uses TRBV28 with TRBJ1-5, with a tentative D call TRBD1 (5 bases). CDR3 length: 14 amino acids. Trimming took 1 base from V and 10 from J, leaving 14 bases between them. Germline loops: CDR1 MDHEN, CDR2 SYDVKM. The CDR3 reads CASSLSGRQGPQHF. Here the CDR3 DNA reads TGTGCCAGCAGTTTATCTGGCCGGCAGGGTCCCCAGCATTTT.

The rearrangement uses TRBV7-2 and TRBJ2-3, with 14 bases identical to TRBD2. The CDR3 is made up of 16 amino acids. V lost 4 bases to trimming and J lost 13 bases; unmatched junction nucleotides: 13. Looked up from germline, CDR1 is SGHTA and CDR2 is FQGNSA. The CDR3 DNA sequence: TGTGCCAGCAGCTCCTTCTCCGGGACTAGCGGGGGAATTAAGTATTTT. This sequence encodes CASSSFSGTSGGIKYF.

The rearrangement links TRBV2 to TRBJ2-3; a possible D gene is TRBD1 (6 bases). V was clipped by 7 bases and J by 1 base, with 12 bases between them. CDR3 length: 14 amino acids. Germline V CDR1 and CDR2: SNHLY, FYNNEI. The CDR3 here is CASNPGERTDTQYF. DNA of the CDR3: TGTGCCAGCAACCCAGGGGAACGCACAGATACGCAGTATTTT.

This clonotype has a handful of counts. A read error may produce the germline difference seen at one junction end. The genes are TRBV15 and TRBJ1-2; possibly TRBD1 for D (5 bases). This CDR3 contains 15 residues. The germline CDR1 and CDR2 sequences are LNHNV and YYDKDF (reference sequence). The CDR3 nucleotides read TGTGCCACCAGCAGAGATACCGGGACCTTCCAACAGGAACACTTC. This encodes CATSRDTGTFQQEHF.

This clonotype showed up just a few times. The CDR3 is CASSPGGPQETQYF. For the CDR3, the DNA is TGTGCCAGCAGTCCCGGGGGACCGCAAGAGACCCAGTACTTC. The chain joins TRBV12-3 or TRBV12-4 to TRBJ2-5; D is possibly TRBD2 (6 bases). V was cut by 5 bases and J by 2 bases, with 12 bases left in between. The CDR3 runs 14 residues.

The CDR3 nucleotides read TGCAGTGCGCCTGACAGGGTTGAGACCCAGTACTTC. It is translated as CSAPDRVETQYF. V usage is TRBV20-1 and J usage is TRBJ2-5, with TRBD1 matching over 7 bases. The V gene's germline CDR1 is DFQATT and CDR2 SNEGSKA (reference sequence). V was pared by 6 bases and J by 5 bases, with 6 bases of the junction left unmatched. CDR3 size: 12 residues.

This clonotype has a handful of counts. V is TRBV5-4 and J is TRBJ2-1, with 8 nucleotides matching TRBD2. Germline-derived CDR1 and CDR2 are SGHNT and YYREEE (reference sequence). The CDR3 totals 16 residues. The V and J ends lost 1 base and 4 bases, in that order; junction bases with no gene match: 7. The CDR3 reads CASSLIIGGDYNEQFF. The CDR3 DNA reads as TGTGCCAGCAGCTTGATAATCGGGGGGGATTACAATGAGCAGTTCTTC.

This clonotype was detected many times. V and J are TRBV7-2 and TRBJ1-5; D remains ambiguous. Germline CDR1 SGHTA, CDR2 FQGNSA. This CDR3 spans 12 amino acids. The germline V and J ends were trimmed by 2 bases and 6 bases, with 5 bases remaining between them. The CDR3 is CASSLLGQPQHF. Here the CDR3 DNA reads TGTGCCAGCAGCTTACTTGGTCAGCCCCAGCATTTT.

V is TRBV30 and J is TRBJ1-2; no definite D call. The CDR3 runs 17 residues. The V end was cut by 2 bases, the J end by 3 bases, with 22 bases between. Per germline, CDR1 GTSNPN and CDR2 SVGIG (reference sequence). In DNA, the CDR3 is TGTGCCTGGAGTTCCCCGGGAGGAGATCATAATGACTATGGCTACACCTTC. Translated, it gives CAWSSPGGDHNDYGYTF.

The rearrangement uses TRBV2 and TRBJ2-3, with D unresolved. The CDR3 spans 12 residues. Per germline, CDR1 SNHLY and CDR2 FYNNEI. The germline V and J ends were trimmed by 4 bases and 3 bases, with 5 bases remaining between them. CDR3 sequence reads: CASSGGTDTQYF. The DNA of the CDR3 is TGTGCCAGCAGTGGGGGTACAGATACGCAGTATTTT.

The sample holds many counts of this clonotype. J is TRBJ1-1 and V is TRBV9; 7 nucleotides line up with TRBD1. The CDR3 sequence is 15 residues long. From germline, CDR1 is SGDLS and CDR2 YYNGEE. After removal of 4 bases from V and 0 bases from J, the junction contained 6 bases not matched to a gene. CDR3 region: CASSPWDSLNTEAFF. CDR3 DNA: TGTGCCAGCAGCCCATGGGACAGTTTGAACACTGAAGCTTTCTTT.

A few counts support this clonotype. The genes are TRBV7-2 and TRBJ2-3; TRBD2 matches 9 bases. CDR1 SGHTA and CDR2 FQGNSA come from the germline V gene. Unmatched junction bases numbered 11, after V lost 5 bases and J lost 5 bases. The CDR3 extends over 16 amino acids. In DNA form, the CDR3 reads TGTGCCAGCAGCCGACAAAAGCGGGGGGCGCGAGATACGCAGTATTTT. This sequence encodes CASSRQKRGARDTQYF.

This clonotype was observed many times. The chain carries TRBV6-2 or TRBV6-3 and TRBJ2-2; D not certain. Germline loops: CDR1 MNHEY, CDR2 SVGEGT. V shed 4 bases and J shed 6 bases, with 3 bases lying between them. This CDR3 has 11 residues. This CDR3 reads CASSFSGELFF. The CDR3 DNA reads as TGTGCCAGCAGTTTCTCCGGGGAGCTGTTTTTT.

This clonotype was observed a few times. This chain links TRBV7-2 with TRBJ2-4; D gene unclear. Germline V gene sequence: CDR1 SGHTA, CDR2 FQGNSA. This CDR3 has 12 residues. V was trimmed by 2 bases and J by 9 bases, leaving 8 bases between them. The chain's CDR3 is CASSLLVGIQYF. The CDR3 nucleotides read TGTGCCAGCAGCTTATTAGTGGGCATTCAGTACTTC.